These T cell receptor beta chains were read from a single sample in a study of T cells in Graves' hyperthyroidism and ophthalmopathy. TCRdb called the multiplex PCR reads again in MiXCR, with one record for every CDR3 protein. The sample lists approximately 710,000 distinct CDR3 sequences; approximately 15% were seen once. What was sequenced was blood. The source of these receptors is a man aged 50-60 years with Graves' hyperthyroidism. CDR3s include the opening cysteine and the closing phenylalanine or tryptophan. A D gene is named only where the DNA matches it firmly. The listing skips clone size in some rows; elsewhere it reads once, few, many or a size class.

TRBJ2-2 | few | TRBV7-6 | NA | CASSLAPHFNTGELFF | TGTGCCAGCAGCTTAGCCCCCCACTTTAACACCGGGGAGCTGTTTTTT
TRBJ1-4 | NA | TRBV30 | NA | CAWSVLEKLFF | TGTGCCTGGAGTGTACTCGAAAAACTGTTTTTT
TRBJ2-3 | few | TRBV5-1 | NA | CASSPGVATDTQYF | TGCGCCAGCAGCCCCGGTGTAGCCACAGATACGCAGTATTTT
TRBJ2-1 | NA | TRBV20-1 | NA | CSAGNTRGPWEQFF | TGCAGTGCTGGAAATACCCGAGGGCCATGGGAGCAGTTCTTC
TRBJ2-5 | many | TRBV20-1 | TRBD1 | CSAHRGEETQYF | TGCAGTGCCCACAGGGGAGAAGAGACCCAGTACTTC
TRBJ1-1 | NA | TRBV7-9 | NA | CASRQHTGKGMNTEAFF | TGTGCCAGCAGACAACACACGGGAAAGGGAATGAACACTGAAGCTTTCTTT
TRBJ1-1 | many | TRBV3-1 | NA | CASSQFRTEAFF | TGTGCCAGCAGCCAATTTAGGACTGAAGCTTTCTTT
TRBJ1-5 | NA | TRBV10-2 | NA | CASTRDYSNQPQHF | TGCGCCAGCACCAGAGATTATAGCAATCAGCCCCAGCATTTT
TRBJ1-6 | many | TRBV27 | NA | CASSFGGTGSPLHF | TGTGCCAGCAGTTTTGGAGGGACGGGTTCACCCCTCCACTTT
TRBJ2-2 | many | TRBV6-1 | NA | CASNEGSANTGELFF | TGTGCCAGCAACGAAGGTAGTGCGAACACCGGGGAGCTGTTTTTT
TRBJ1-5 | many | TRBV28 | TRBD1 | CASSITYGTGLVQPQHF | TGTGCCAGCAGTATAACATATGGGACAGGGTTGGTTCAGCCCCAGCATTTT
TRBJ2-1 | few | TRBV3-1 | TRBD2 | CASSQDQSGGTSGYNEQFF | TGTGCCAGCAGCCAAGATCAGTCAGGAGGGACTAGCGGCTACAATGAGCAGTTCTTC
TRBJ1-2 | NA | TRBV7-9 | NA | CASSLDVSNYGYTF | TGTGCCAGCAGCTTAGATGTGTCCAACTATGGCTACACCTTC
TRBJ1-1 | many | TRBV19 | NA | CASSSSTRLTTEAFF | TGTGCCAGTAGTTCATCCACCCGCCTCACCACTGAAGCTTTCTTT
TRBJ2-1 | many | TRBV28 | NA | CASSLASSSPLDEQFF | TGTGCCAGCAGTTTAGCCTCGTCTTCCCCTCTTGATGAGCAGTTCTTC
TRBJ2-1 | once | TRBV3-1 | TRBD2 | CASSPRDYPYNEQFF | TGTGCCAGCAGCCCCCGGGACTATCCCTACAATGAGCAGTTCTTC
TRBJ1-4 | many | TRBV19 | NA | CASTPSGANEKLFF | TGTGCCAGTACCCCGTCGGGGGCTAATGAAAAACTGTTTTTT
TRBJ2-5 | few | TRBV28 | TRBD2 | CASTDLLAPVYF | TGTGCCAGCACCGACTTACTAGCGCCTGTCTACTTC
TRBJ2-5 | many | TRBV11-2 | NA | CASSSPGETQYF | TGTGCCAGCAGCTCTCCAGGGGAGACCCAGTACTTC
TRBJ1-6 | many | TRBV2 | NA | CASSDRVAYNSPLHF | TGTGCCAGCAGTGACAGGGTGGCCTATAATTCACCCCTCCACTTT
TRBJ1-6 | many | TRBV30 | NA | CAWSPPGDSPLHF | TGTGCCTGGAGTCCACCAGGGGACTCACCCCTCCACTTT
TRBJ1-6 | many | TRBV28 | NA | CASSLFSPLHF | TGTGCCAGCAGTTTATTTTCACCCCTCCACTTT
TRBJ1-1 | NA | TRBV20-1 | TRBD1 | CSARDQTGGAFYAEAFF | TGCAGTGCTAGAGATCAGACAGGGGGCGCATTTTACGCTGAAGCTTTCTTT
TRBJ1-2 | NA | TRBV25-1 | NA | CASSVGSGNYGYTF | TGTGCCAGCAGTGTGGGGTCGGGAAACTATGGCTACACCTTC
TRBJ2-6 | many | TRBV12-3/TRBV12-4 | TRBD2 | CASSGRLAGPSGANVLTF | TGTGCCAGCAGCGGCCGACTAGCGGGTCCCTCTGGGGCCAACGTCCTGACTTTC
TRBJ1-2 | NA | TRBV3-1 | TRBD1 | CASSPRQGSGGYTF | TGTGCCAGCAGCCCCCGACAGGGATCTGGTGGCTACACCTTC
TRBJ2-3 | few | TRBV27 | TRBD2 | CASSTRSGQSTDTQYF | TGTGCCAGCAGTACCCGTAGCGGGCAAAGCACAGATACGCAGTATTTT
TRBJ2-1 | few | TRBV5-4 | TRBD1 | CASSFRDRTYNEQFF | TGTGCCAGCAGCTTCCGGGACAGGACCTACAATGAGCAGTTCTTC
TRBJ2-2 | NA | TRBV19 | NA | CASSISTAGELFF | TGTGCCAGTAGTATCTCTACCGCCGGGGAGCTGTTTTTT
TRBJ2-1 | NA | TRBV12-3/TRBV12-4 | NA | CASSLDRSNYNEQFF | TGTGCCAGCAGTTTGGACAGATCGAATTACAATGAGCAGTTCTTC
TRBJ2-4 | few | TRBV6-1 | TRBD1 | CASSPTTGGSAKNIQYF | TGTGCCAGCAGCCCGACGACAGGGGGCTCGGCCAAAAACATTCAGTACTTC
TRBJ2-5 | few | TRBV6-4 | TRBD2 | CASSEPPGLALETQYF | TGTGCCAGCAGTGAACCCCCGGGACTAGCTTTAGAGACCCAGTACTTC